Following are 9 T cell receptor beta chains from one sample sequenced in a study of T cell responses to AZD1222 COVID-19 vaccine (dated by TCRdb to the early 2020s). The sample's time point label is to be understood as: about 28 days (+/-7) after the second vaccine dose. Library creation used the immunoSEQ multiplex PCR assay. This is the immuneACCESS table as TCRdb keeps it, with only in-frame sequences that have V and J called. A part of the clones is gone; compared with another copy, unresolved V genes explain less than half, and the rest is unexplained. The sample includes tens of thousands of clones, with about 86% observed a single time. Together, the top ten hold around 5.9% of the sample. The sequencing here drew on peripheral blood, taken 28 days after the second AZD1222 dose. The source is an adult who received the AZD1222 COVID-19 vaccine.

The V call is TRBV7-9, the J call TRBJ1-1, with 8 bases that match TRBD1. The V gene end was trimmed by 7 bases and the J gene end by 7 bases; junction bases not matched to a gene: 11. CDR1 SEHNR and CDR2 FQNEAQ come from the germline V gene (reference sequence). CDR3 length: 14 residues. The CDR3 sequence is CASTMVAGGIEAFF. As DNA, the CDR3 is TGTGCCAGCACCATGGTGGCAGGGGGCATTGAAGCTTTCTTT.

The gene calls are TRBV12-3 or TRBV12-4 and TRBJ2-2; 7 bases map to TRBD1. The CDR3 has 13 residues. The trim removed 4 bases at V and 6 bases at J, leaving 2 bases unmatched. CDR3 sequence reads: CASSSGGPGELFF. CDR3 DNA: TGTGCCAGCAGTTCAGGGGGTCCCGGGGAGCTGTTTTTT.

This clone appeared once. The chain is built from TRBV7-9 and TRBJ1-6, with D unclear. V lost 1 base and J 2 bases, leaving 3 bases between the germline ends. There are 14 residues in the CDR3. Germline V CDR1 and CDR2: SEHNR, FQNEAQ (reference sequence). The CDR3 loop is CASSLGTYNSPLHF. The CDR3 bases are TGTGCCAGCAGCTTAGGCACCTATAATTCACCCCTCCACTTT.

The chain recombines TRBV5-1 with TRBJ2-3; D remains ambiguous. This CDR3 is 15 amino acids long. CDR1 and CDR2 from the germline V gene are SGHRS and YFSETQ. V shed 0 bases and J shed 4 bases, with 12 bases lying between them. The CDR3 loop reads CASSLAAPAADTQYF. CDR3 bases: TGCGCCAGCAGCTTGGCTGCACCTGCGGCAGATACGCAGTATTTT.

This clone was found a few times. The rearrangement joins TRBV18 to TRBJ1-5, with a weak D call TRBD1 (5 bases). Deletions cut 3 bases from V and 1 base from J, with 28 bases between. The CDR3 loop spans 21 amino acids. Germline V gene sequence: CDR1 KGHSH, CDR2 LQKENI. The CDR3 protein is CASSPRSWTGTGTGSNQPQHF. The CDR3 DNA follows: TGTGCCAGCTCACCGAGAAGTTGGACCGGGACGGGGACGGGCAGCAATCAGCCCCAGCATTTT.

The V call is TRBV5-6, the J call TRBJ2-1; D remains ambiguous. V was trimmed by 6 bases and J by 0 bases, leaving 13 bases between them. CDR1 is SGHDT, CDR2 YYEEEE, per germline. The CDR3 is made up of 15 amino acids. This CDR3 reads CASTPRTRSYNEQFF. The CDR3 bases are TGTGCCAGCACCCCCCGGACGCGCTCCTACAATGAGCAGTTCTTC.

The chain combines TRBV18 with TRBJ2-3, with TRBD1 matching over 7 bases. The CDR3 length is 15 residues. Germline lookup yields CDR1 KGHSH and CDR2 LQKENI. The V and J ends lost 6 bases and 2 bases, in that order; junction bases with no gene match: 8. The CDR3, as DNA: TGTGCCAGCTCGGGCTGGGACAGCTCCACAGATACGCAGTATTTT. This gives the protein CASSGWDSSTDTQYF. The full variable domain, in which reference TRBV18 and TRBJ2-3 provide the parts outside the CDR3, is NAGVMQNPRHLVRRRGQEARLRCSPMKGHSHVYWYRQLPEEGLKFMVYLQKENIIDESGMPKERFSAEFPKEGPSILRIQQVVRGDSAAYFCASSGWDSSTDTQYFGPGTRLTVL.

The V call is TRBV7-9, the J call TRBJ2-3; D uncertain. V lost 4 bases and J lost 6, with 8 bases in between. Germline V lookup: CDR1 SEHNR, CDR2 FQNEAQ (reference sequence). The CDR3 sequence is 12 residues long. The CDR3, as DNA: TGTGCCAGCAGCTCAAAGATCGATACGCAGTATTTT. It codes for CASSSKIDTQYF.

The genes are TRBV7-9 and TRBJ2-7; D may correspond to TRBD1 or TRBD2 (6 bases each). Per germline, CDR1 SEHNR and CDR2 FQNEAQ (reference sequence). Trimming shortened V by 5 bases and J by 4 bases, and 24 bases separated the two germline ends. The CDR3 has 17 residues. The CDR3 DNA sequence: TGTGCCAGCAGCCCTAGGGGAATGACGGGGGCCGCGTACGAGCAGTACTTC. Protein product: CASSPRGMTGAAYEQYF. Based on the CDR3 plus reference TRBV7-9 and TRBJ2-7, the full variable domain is DTGVSQNPRHKITKRGQNVTFRCDPISEHNRLYWYRQTLGQGPEFLTYFQNEAQLEKSRLLSDRFSAERPKGSFSTLEIQRTEQGDSAMYLCASSPRGMTGAAYEQYFGPGTRLTVT.